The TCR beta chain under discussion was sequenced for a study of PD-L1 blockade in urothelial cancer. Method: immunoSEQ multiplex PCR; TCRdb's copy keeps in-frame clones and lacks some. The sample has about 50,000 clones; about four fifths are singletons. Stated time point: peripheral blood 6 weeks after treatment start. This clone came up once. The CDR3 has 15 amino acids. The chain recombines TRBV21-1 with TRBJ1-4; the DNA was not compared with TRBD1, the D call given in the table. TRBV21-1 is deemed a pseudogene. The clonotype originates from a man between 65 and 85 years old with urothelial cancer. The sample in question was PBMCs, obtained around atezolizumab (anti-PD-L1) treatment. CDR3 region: CASSPRQTTNEKLFF. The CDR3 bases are TGTGCCAGCAGCCCCCGACAGACAACTAATGAAAAACTGTTTTTT.